This T cell receptor beta chain was identified during a study of T cells after yellow fever vaccination. MiXCR, run by TCRdb on the 5' RACE reads, gives a single entry per CDR3 protein. In the table there are around 550,000 distinct CDR3 sequences, about a fifth of which are singletons. Germline CDR1 SGHTA, CDR2 FQGNSA. The CDR3 totals 16 residues. Losses at the gene ends were 1 base for V and 3 bases for J; bases not matched to a gene: 9. This clonotype originated in a man aged 25-40 years who received the YFV17D yellow fever vaccine. This specimen was PBMCs, taken 15 days after the yellow fever booster vaccination. The J gene is TRBJ2-7, the V gene TRBV7-2; 7 bases map to TRBD2. The CDR3 DNA sequence: TGTGCCAGCAGCTTAGACCTATTCGGGGGGAACTACGAGCAGTACTTC. Amino acids: CASSLDLFGGNYEQYF.